This T cell receptor (beta chain) was captured by sequencing in a study of cytomegalovirus exposure and HLA in healthy donors. Study results and caveats: An analysis done earlier found most TCR beta V segments productive about 87% or about 30% of the time. In a later analysis, 17,000 or so TCR beta sequences were associated with HLA alleles at 0.05 false discovery rate.

The PCR ran on 60 Vbeta and 13 Jbeta primers. The data were produced by immunoSEQ multiplex PCR, yet TCRdb's version contains in-frame clones alone and is incomplete. The repertoire has around 220,000 clones, approximately 68% of them found once; the top ten carry 1.8%. On this clone: Its specificity is not known.

In nominal health when sampled, donors likely had unrecorded immune exposures nonetheless. This CDR3 has 16 amino acids. J gave up 4 bases and V 1 base, and 7 bases lay outside the gene matches. Germline assignment: CDR1 LGHNA and CDR2 YNFKEQ. The sequence was collected from a woman aged 25-40 years in good health and CMV-seronegative. Material: PBMCs. The V and J genes are TRBV4-2 and TRBJ2-3; 8 nucleotides align to TRBD2. In DNA form, the CDR3 reads TGTGCCAGCAGCCAAGTTTTGGCGGGAGGCCCAGATACGCAGTATTTT. Its translation: CASSQVLAGGPDTQYF.